This TCR beta chain was documented in a study of T cell responses to AZD1222 COVID-19 vaccine. Study-level findings and limits: Baseline seropositives among AZD1222 recipients totaled only 5 to 7. A rise in Spike-specific TCR breadth and depth followed two AZD1222 doses. Clonal diversity may have been underestimated, and the donors were mostly white British, with more females than males.

Doses given second, at about 4 or about 12 weeks, were pooled. Clones were sequenced by immunoSEQ multiplex PCR, and TCRdb holds only the in-frame ones, with some missing. The data hold 180,000 or so clones, with 80% to 95% observed a single time. Notes on this clone: Its antigen is not identified.

V lost 0 bases to trimming and J lost 2 bases; unmatched junction nucleotides: 4. Germline assignment: CDR1 MNHEY and CDR2 SVGAGI. The CDR3 loop spans 15 amino acids. The receptor was derived from an adult who received the AZD1222 COVID-19 vaccine. The chain joins TRBV6-5 to TRBJ2-7; 7 bases map to TRBD2. The specimen comprised peripheral blood, sampled 28 days after the second AZD1222 dose. The CDR3 sequence is CASSYSGAGAYEQYF. The CDR3 nucleotides are TGTGCCAGCAGTTACTCAGGGGCGGGGGCCTACGAGCAGTACTTC.